These T cell receptor beta chains were read from a single sample in a study of cytomegalovirus exposure and HLA in healthy donors. The protocol was immunoSEQ multiplex PCR, while the TCRdb copy is restricted to in-frame clones and leaves out a portion. The sample includes about 110,000 clones, roughly 70% of them seen just once. Material for sequencing was PBMCs. Source of these receptors: a man between 35 and 55 years old in good health and CMV-seropositive. Both conserved end residues are part of each CDR3. Each record gives: CDR3 protein, CDR3 DNA, clone size, V gene, CDR3 length, J gene, D gene. A D gene is named only where the DNA matches it firmly. Clone sizes are given selectively: once, few, many, or a class where the clone is expanded.

cdr3_aa: CAISDRVRDSSYEQYF
cdr3_nt: TGTGCCATCAGTGACAGGGTAAGGGATTCCTCCTACGAGCAGTACTTC
clone_size: .
v_call: TRBV10-3
cdr3_length: 16
j_call: TRBJ2-7
d_call: .

cdr3_aa: CASSSNRVGREGVSPLHF
cdr3_nt: TGTGCCAGCAGTTCCAACAGGGTGGGTCGTGAAGGTGTTTCACCCCTCCACTTT
clone_size: .
v_call: TRBV27
cdr3_length: 18
j_call: TRBJ1-6
d_call: .

cdr3_aa: CASSLEAREGREQYF
cdr3_nt: TGCGCCAGCAGCTTGGAGGCGCGGGAGGGCCGGGAGCAGTACTTC
clone_size: few
v_call: TRBV5-1
cdr3_length: 15
j_call: TRBJ2-7
d_call: TRBD2

cdr3_aa: CASSWLAGYNEQFF
cdr3_nt: TGTGCCAGTAGTTGGCTAGCGGGGTACAATGAGCAGTTCTTC
clone_size: .
v_call: TRBV19
cdr3_length: 14
j_call: TRBJ2-1
d_call: TRBD2

cdr3_aa: CASSARYGAYNEQFF
cdr3_nt: TGTGCCAGCAGCGCCCGCTACGGGGCCTACAATGAGCAGTTCTTC
clone_size: .
v_call: TRBV9
cdr3_length: 15
j_call: TRBJ2-1
d_call: .

cdr3_aa: CASSSLNRQVDGYTF
cdr3_nt: TGTGCCAGCAGCTCCCTCAATAGGCAGGTCGATGGCTACACCTTC
clone_size: .
v_call: TRBV5-4
cdr3_length: 15
j_call: TRBJ1-2
d_call: .

cdr3_aa: CASSGVQGSTEAFF
cdr3_nt: TGTGCCAGCAGCGGCGTACAGGGATCCACTGAAGCTTTCTTT
clone_size: .
v_call: TRBV5-6
cdr3_length: 14
j_call: TRBJ1-1
d_call: .

cdr3_aa: CASSVGLAGVETQYF
cdr3_nt: TGTGCCAGCAGCGTCGGACTAGCGGGAGTAGAGACCCAGTACTTC
clone_size: .
v_call: TRBV7-9
cdr3_length: 15
j_call: TRBJ2-5
d_call: TRBD2

cdr3_aa: CASRAGVTDTQYF
cdr3_nt: TGTGCCAGCAGAGCGGGGGTCACAGATACGCAGTATTTT
clone_size: .
v_call: TRBV6-5
cdr3_length: 13
j_call: TRBJ2-3
d_call: TRBD2

cdr3_aa: CASSFGVDEQFF
cdr3_nt: TGCGCCAGCAGTTTCGGGGTCGATGAGCAGTTCTTC
clone_size: .
v_call: TRBV5-1
cdr3_length: 12
j_call: TRBJ2-1
d_call: .